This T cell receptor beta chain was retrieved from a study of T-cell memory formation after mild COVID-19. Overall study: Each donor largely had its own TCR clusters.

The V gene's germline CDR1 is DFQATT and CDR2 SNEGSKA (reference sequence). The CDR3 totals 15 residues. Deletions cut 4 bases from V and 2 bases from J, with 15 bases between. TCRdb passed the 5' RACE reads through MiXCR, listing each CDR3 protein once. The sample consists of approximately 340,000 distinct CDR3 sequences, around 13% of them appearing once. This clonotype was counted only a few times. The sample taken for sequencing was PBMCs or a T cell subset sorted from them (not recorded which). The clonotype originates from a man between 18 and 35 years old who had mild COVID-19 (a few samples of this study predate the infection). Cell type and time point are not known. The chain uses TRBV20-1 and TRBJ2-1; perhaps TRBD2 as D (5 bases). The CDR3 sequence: CSATAGAGAYNEQFF. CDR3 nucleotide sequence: TGCAGTGCTACTGCGGGCGCGGGTGCCTACAATGAGCAGTTCTTC.